This T cell receptor (beta chain) was sequenced for a study of CD8+ T cells in alopecia areata. Documented treatment: oral pan-JAK inhibitor, 5-10 mg twice daily. CDR1 is MNHNS, CDR2 SASEGT, per germline. The V end was cut by 5 bases, the J end by 5 bases, with 10 bases between. The CDR3 loop spans 12 amino acids. Whole-study findings and limits: Patients showed less clear TCR sequence sharing than mice, possibly partly because of HLA diversity.

This clone occurred once. What it binds is unknown. Investigators isolated RNA and reverse transcribed it into cDNA to act as the sequencing template. Data came from immunoSEQ multiplex PCR; TCRdb stores just in-frame clones and leaves some out. The profile shows around 200,000 clones, around 60% of them singletons. This receptor was identified in a human donor with alopecia areata. The V and J genes are TRBV6-1 and TRBJ2-7; D remains unclear. The sample in question was CD8+ T cells sorted from blood, obtained at week 24, from a patient treated with tofacitinib. The CDR3 DNA sequence: TGTGCCAGCAGTCCTCTGGTGGACGAGCAGTACTTC. Amino acids: CASSPLVDEQYF.